Following are 30 T cell receptor beta chains from one sample sequenced in a study of blood T cell repertoires in COVID-19. Method: immunoSEQ multiplex PCR; TCRdb's copy keeps in-frame clones and lacks some. The sample has some 28,000 clones, roughly nine tenths seen once. Sequenced: peripheral blood. The receptors originated from a man in his 60s with acute or convalescent COVID-19.

This sequence joins TRBV7-2 and TRBJ2-1; TRBD2 agrees at 8 bases. This CDR3 has 15 residues. CDR1 SGHTA and CDR2 FQGNSA come from the germline V gene. Unmatched junction bases numbered 9, after V lost 4 bases and J lost 7 bases. CDR3 residues: CASSWRGAGRNEQFF. In DNA form, the CDR3 reads TGTGCCAGCAGCTGGCGGGGGGCCGGAAGGAATGAGCAGTTCTTC.

This sequence joins TRBV5-1 and TRBJ2-1; 10 bases are a match to TRBD2. CDR1 and CDR2 from the germline V gene are SGHRS and YFSETQ. V gave up 4 bases and J gave up 1 base; unmatched junction bases: 14. The CDR3 consists of 19 residues. DNA for the CDR3: TGCGCCAGCAGCCCCAGCAGGGGTTCTAGCGGGAGTTCCTACAATGAGCAGTTCTTC. The encoded protein is CASSPSRGSSGSSYNEQFF.

The rearrangement joins TRBV5-4 to TRBJ1-1; D is uncertain. The CDR3 has 14 amino acids. The V end lost 4 bases, the J end lost 7 bases, and 17 bases lay between the germline ends. Germline assignment: CDR1 SGHNT and CDR2 YYREEE (reference sequence). CDR3 nucleotide sequence: TGTGCCAGCAGCGACCGACATAATCTTCGTGAAGCTTTCTTT. It translates to CASSDRHNLREAFF. Together with reference TRBV5-4 and TRBJ1-1, the CDR3 gives the full variable domain: ETGVTQSPTHLIKTRGQQVTLRCSSQSGHNTVSWYQQALGQGPQFIFQYYREEENGRGNFPPRFSGLQFPNYSSELNVNALELDDSALYLCASSDRHNLREAFFGQGTRLTVV.

The rearrangement joins TRBV10-3 to TRBJ1-1; possibly TRBD1 for D (6 bases). The CDR3 is 14 residues long. CDR1 and CDR2 (germline): ENHRY, SYGVKD. Trimming took off 4 bases at V and 2 bases at J, with 11 bases between the two ends. The CDR3 DNA reads as TGTGCCATCAGTGGCCCAGGGGTCAACACTGAAGCTTTCTTT. This encodes CAISGPGVNTEAFF.

The gene calls are TRBV9 and TRBJ2-3, with TRBD2 matching over 9 bases. There are 16 residues in the CDR3. V gave up 4 bases and J gave up 2 bases; unmatched junction bases: 8. The germline CDR1 and CDR2 sequences are SGDLS and YYNGEE. CDR3 sequence reads: CASSILAGSHTDTQYF. In DNA, the CDR3 is TGTGCCAGCAGCATTCTAGCGGGGAGCCACACAGATACGCAGTATTTT.

The genes are TRBV18 and TRBJ2-5, with a tentative D call TRBD2 (6 bases). This CDR3 spans 15 amino acids. CDR1 KGHSH and CDR2 LQKENI come from the germline V gene. V lost 3 bases and J lost 2, with 13 bases in between. The CDR3 reads CASSPQPTRQETQYF. The CDR3 nucleotides are TGTGCCAGCTCACCTCAACCGACTAGGCAAGAGACCCAGTACTTC.

The chain couples TRBV4-1 to TRBJ2-1, with 9 bases aligning to TRBD2. The CDR3 loop spans 14 amino acids. The V segment lost 3 bases and the J segment 8 bases; nucleotides outside the gene matches: 5. Germline CDR1 reads MGHRA; CDR2 reads YSYEKL. As DNA, the CDR3 is TGCGCCAGCAGCCAGCGGGAGGGGGGGGATGAGCAGTTCTTC. Encoded protein: CASSQREGGDEQFF.

The chain combines TRBV2 with TRBJ1-1, with a weak D call TRBD1 (5 bases). Trimming took 8 bases from V and 0 from J, leaving 13 bases between them. The CDR3 length is 14 residues. Germline loops: CDR1 SNHLY, CDR2 FYNNEI. In DNA form, the CDR3 reads TGTGCCAGCGGGGAACAGGAGATGAACACTGAAGCTTTCTTT. It translates to CASGEQEMNTEAFF.

The chain uses TRBV9 and TRBJ2-1, with D perhaps TRBD2 (7 bases). Germline V gene data show CDR1 as SGDLS and CDR2 as YYNGEE. V was cut by 3 bases and J by 0 bases, with 13 bases left in between. CDR3 length: 16 amino acids. In DNA form, the CDR3 reads TGTGCCAGCAGCGCTGGGGGCGGGAGCTCCTACAATGAGCAGTTCTTC. Translating gives CASSAGGGSSYNEQFF.

The rearrangement links TRBV5-1 to TRBJ1-2, with 7 positions matching TRBD1. CDR1 and CDR2 (germline): SGHRS, YFSETQ. V was clipped by 4 bases and J by 7 bases; unmatched bases: 13. CDR3 length: 15 residues. The CDR3 DNA follows: TGCGCCAGCAGCCTGATAGGGGGCGAGAATTCTGGCTACACCTTC. This encodes CASSLIGGENSGYTF.

The chain uses TRBV28 and TRBJ2-6, with 9 bases matching TRBD1. In germline, CDR1 is MDHEN, CDR2 SYDVKM. V shed 8 bases, J shed 2 bases, and the junction held 13 bases outside the gene matches. The CDR3 runs 18 residues. This CDR3 is CASRITGQGVPGANVLTF. CDR3 DNA sequence: TGTGCCAGCCGAATAACGGGACAGGGAGTACCTGGGGCCAACGTCCTGACTTTC.

The rearrangement uses TRBV11-3 and TRBJ2-3; 7 bases match TRBD2. The CDR3 covers 15 residues. J gave up 0 bases and V 5 bases, and 5 bases lay outside the gene matches. The germline gives CDR1 SGHNT, CDR2 YENEEA. Here the CDR3 DNA reads TGTGCCAGCAGCGATCCGGGACTAAGCACAGATACGCAGTATTTT. Translated, it gives CASSDPGLSTDTQYF.

This rearrangement joins TRBV20-1 to TRBJ2-7; D ambiguous. Trimming stripped 5 bases from V and 9 bases from J, with 11 bases between. In germline, CDR1 is DFQATT, CDR2 SNEGSKA (reference sequence). The length of the CDR3 is 10 residues. CDR3 residues: CSAYNVLQYF. The CDR3 DNA reads TGCAGTGCTTATAATGTCCTGCAGTACTTC.

This chain links TRBV5-6 with TRBJ2-1; tentatively, D is TRBD1 (6 bases). CDR1 and CDR2 from the germline V gene are SGHDT and YYEEEE. This CDR3 is 15 amino acids long. Deletions cut 0 bases from V and 6 bases from J, with 13 bases between. CDR3 region: CASSLGAGTPNEQFF. DNA for the CDR3: TGTGCCAGCAGCTTGGGAGCCGGGACACCCAATGAGCAGTTCTTC. The whole variable domain, remainder taken from reference TRBV5-6 and TRBJ2-1, is DAGVTQSPTHLIKTRGQQVTLRCSPKSGHDTVSWYQQALGQGPQFIFQYYEEEERQRGNFPDRFSGHQFPNYSSELNVNALLLGDSALYLCASSLGAGTPNEQFFGPGTRLTVL.

The chain couples TRBV5-8 to TRBJ2-5; no firm D call. From germline, CDR1 is SGHTS and CDR2 YDEGEE. V was trimmed by 0 bases and J by 7 bases, leaving 10 bases between them. The CDR3 sequence is 13 residues long. This chain's CDR3 is CASSLVELGTQYF. Here the CDR3 DNA reads TGTGCCAGCAGCTTGGTAGAGCTTGGGACCCAGTACTTC.

The chain carries TRBV10-3 and TRBJ1-5, with 11 bases identical to TRBD1. V trimming: 3 bases; J trimming: 1 base; junction bases outside the gene matches: 2. CDR3 length: 16 amino acids. Germline V gene lookup returns CDR1 ENHRY and CDR2 SYGVKD. The CDR3 DNA reads TGTGCCATCAGTGACCGGGACAGGGGGAGCAATCAGCCCCAGCATTTT. It codes for CAISDRDRGSNQPQHF.

V and J are TRBV5-1 and TRBJ2-2; unclear D gene. Germline V CDR1 and CDR2: SGHRS, YFSETQ. Trimming pared 4 bases from V and 6 bases from J, leaving 13 bases between. The CDR3 spans 14 residues. The CDR3 spells CASSPGVVSGELFF. The DNA of the CDR3 is TGCGCCAGCAGCCCTGGAGTGGTTTCCGGGGAGCTGTTTTTT.

This sequence joins TRBV6-1 and TRBJ1-2; 7 positions match TRBD1. J lost 2 bases, V lost 1 base, and 10 bases had no gene match. The CDR3 has 17 residues. Germline-derived CDR1 and CDR2 are MNHNS and SASEGT. The CDR3 DNA follows: TGTGCCAGCAGTGAAGTTGCGCGAGGGGGCGGGAACTATGGCTACACCTTC. Translating gives CASSEVARGGGNYGYTF.

V is TRBV6-5 and J is TRBJ2-2; TRBD2 aligns across 8 bases. This CDR3 has 13 residues. The junction had 6 bases not matched to a gene; V was cut back by 8 bases and J by 7 bases. Germline V CDR1 and CDR2: MNHEY, SVGAGI. CDR3 DNA: TGTGCCAGCGGCGGGGGGCAGATCGGGGAGCTGTTTTTT. Protein: CASGGGQIGELFF.

The chain has TRBV6-5 and TRBJ1-3; D remains ambiguous. Germline CDR1 and CDR2: MNHEY and SVGAGI. CDR3 length: 16 residues. Trimming took 0 bases from V and 1 from J, leaving 10 bases between them. CDR3 sequence (DNA): TGTGCCAGCAGTTACTCCGGCACTATTTCTGGAAACACCATATATTTT. Amino acid sequence: CASSYSGTISGNTIYF.

This clone has only a few counts. At the DNA level, this CDR3 is encoded by other sequences in the same sample as well. The rearrangement uses TRBV5-1 and TRBJ2-5; D is unclear. The CDR3 consists of 14 residues. V was clipped by 0 bases and J by 1 base, with 7 bases between them. The germline V gene has CDR1 SGHRS and CDR2 YFSETQ. The CDR3 spells CASSLAGFQETQYF. As DNA, the CDR3 is TGCGCCAGCAGCTTGGCCGGTTTCCAAGAGACCCAGTACTTC.

The rearrangement uses TRBV19 and TRBJ1-5; unclear D gene. Trimming removed 2 bases from V and 3 bases from J, with 11 bases in between. Germline V gene data show CDR1 as LNHDA and CDR2 as SQIVND (reference sequence). CDR3 length equals 15 residues. Here the CDR3 DNA reads TGTGCCAGTAGTATAACGGGTCTCGACAATCAGCCCCAGCATTTT. It is translated as CASSITGLDNQPQHF.

This chain connects TRBV7-9 to TRBJ1-4; D possibly corresponds to TRBD1 (6 bases). Per the germline V gene, CDR1 is SEHNR and CDR2 is FQNEAQ (reference sequence). This CDR3 is 13 amino acids long. Trimming left V 5 bases short and J 7 bases short, with 11 bases between. CDR3 bases: TGTGCCAGCAGCCCCATGGGGGCTGAAAAACTGTTTTTT. As protein: CASSPMGAEKLFF.

V usage is TRBV29-1 and J usage is TRBJ1-2, with TRBD1 as a possible D gene (5 bases). The ends were cut back, 2 bases at V and 4 bases at J, with 11 bases in the middle. Germline V gene data show CDR1 as SQVTM and CDR2 as ANQGSEA. There are 13 residues in the CDR3. This CDR3 is CSVERAGLYGYTF. CDR3 in DNA: TGCAGCGTTGAAAGGGCAGGGCTCTATGGCTACACCTTC. Complete variable domain (other parts from reference TRBV29-1 and TRBJ1-2): SAVISQKPSRDICQRGTSLTIQCQVDSQVTMMFWYRQQPGQSLTLIATANQGSEATYESGFVIDKFPISRPNLTFSTLTVSNMSPEDSSIYLCSVERAGLYGYTFGSGTRLTVV.

This clone has more than one count but fewer than ten. V is TRBV5-6 and J is TRBJ1-5; 7 bases agree with TRBD1. The CDR3 has 15 amino acids. Losses at the gene ends were 4 bases for V and 7 bases for J; bases not matched to a gene: 11. From germline, CDR1 is SGHDT and CDR2 YYEEEE. CDR3: CASSPWTGTGQPQHF. The CDR3, as DNA: TGTGCCAGCAGCCCCTGGACAGGAACGGGACAGCCCCAGCATTTT. The entire variable domain, with the rest obtained from reference TRBV5-6 and TRBJ1-5, is as follows: DAGVTQSPTHLIKTRGQQVTLRCSPKSGHDTVSWYQQALGQGPQFIFQYYEEEERQRGNFPDRFSGHQFPNYSSELNVNALLLGDSALYLCASSPWTGTGQPQHFGDGTRLSIL.

The chain links TRBV7-6 to TRBJ1-1; D gene uncertain. Germline lookup yields CDR1 SGHVS and CDR2 FNYEAQ. The CDR3 has 13 amino acids. V was trimmed by 0 bases and J by 4 bases, leaving 6 bases between them. CDR3 DNA sequence: TGTGCCAGCAGCTTAGCGGCCGTCACTGAAGCTTTCTTT. This codes for CASSLAAVTEAFF.

The chain carries TRBV7-2 and TRBJ2-7; D is perhaps TRBD2 (6 bases). The CDR3 contains 15 residues. Germline loops: CDR1 SGHTA, CDR2 FQGNSA. The V gene lost 2 bases and the J gene lost 7 bases, with 18 bases spanning the gap. The chain's CDR3 is CASSLSSGGIVEQYF. CDR3 sequence (DNA): TGTGCCAGCAGCTTAAGCAGTGGAGGGATTGTAGAGCAGTACTTC.

This clone has a handful of counts. The genes are TRBV7-6 and TRBJ1-5, with D possibly matching TRBD1 (5 bases). The CDR3 runs to 15 residues. The germline V gene encodes CDR1 SGHVS and CDR2 FNYEAQ. Trimming removed 5 bases at V and 3 bases at J, with 14 bases between. CDR3 sequence: CASSPAGGINQPQHF. For the CDR3, the DNA is TGTGCCAGCAGCCCCGCGGGGGGGATCAATCAGCCCCAGCATTTT.

The chain couples TRBV6-1 to TRBJ1-1; tentative D call: TRBD1 (5 bases). Germline CDR1 and CDR2: MNHNS and SASEGT. This CDR3 comprises 15 residues. Trimming removed 2 bases from V and 8 bases from J, with 18 bases in between. The CDR3 DNA is TGTGCCAGCAGTGAACAGGGAAGCCTGTGGTCGGAAGCTTTCTTT. Amino acids: CASSEQGSLWSEAFF.

The chain recombines TRBV6-1 with TRBJ2-1; 7 bases agree with TRBD1. V lost 5 bases and J lost 4; bases outside the gene matches: 5. Germline lookup yields CDR1 MNHNS and CDR2 SASEGT. The CDR3 is made up of 14 amino acids. The CDR3 protein is CASSLTGAYNEQFF. DNA for the CDR3: TGTGCCAGCAGTTTAACAGGGGCTTACAATGAGCAGTTCTTC.